Below, 5 T cell receptor beta chains from the same sample are listed, as sequenced in a study of shared clonotypes between healthy human individuals. Only in-frame clones appear in the TCRdb table, and some are missing; sequencing was by immunoSEQ multiplex PCR. The sample yields 2.3 million or so clones, over 90% seen once. The sequenced sample consisted of naive CD4+ T cells from PBMCs. Indicated subset: CD45RA+ positively selected. These receptor sequences come from a young man in good health. Some clones in this sample may be carry-over from other donors' samples.

This chain connects TRBV6-5 to TRBJ2-7; 7 nucleotides align to TRBD1. Looked up from germline, CDR1 is MNHEY and CDR2 is SVGAGI. The CDR3 consists of 14 residues. Unmatched junction bases numbered 5, after V lost 4 bases and J lost 2 bases. CDR3 DNA sequence: TGTGCCAGCAGTTCGAGACAGGGTCCCTACGAGCAGTACTTC. Its protein is CASSSRQGPYEQYF.

The count of this clone is one. The chain joins TRBV7-8 to TRBJ1-5, with 8 bases aligning to TRBD1. V was pared by 5 bases and J by 7 bases, with 13 bases of the junction left unmatched. Germline CDR1 and CDR2: SGHVS and FQNEAQ. CDR3 length: 16 amino acids. CDR3 in amino acids: CASSPRDRTGLQPQHF. The CDR3 DNA sequence: TGTGCCAGCAGCCCCCGGGACCGGACAGGGTTGCAGCCCCAGCATTTT.

This clone has only one observation. The chain uses TRBV19 and TRBJ1-3; D is uncertain. Germline V CDR1 and CDR2: LNHDA, SQIVND (reference sequence). V dropped 5 bases and J dropped 1 base, with 21 bases sitting between them. There are 18 residues in the CDR3. This CDR3 is CASSLRPGGSVSGNTIYF. CDR3 nucleotide sequence: TGTGCCAGTAGTCTCCGACCAGGTGGCTCGGTTTCTGGAAACACCATATATTTT.

The V gene is TRBV5-3, the J gene TRBJ2-5, with 16 positions matching TRBD2. TRBV5-3 is known as an ORF, though its function is uncertain. The CDR3 spans 18 residues. Trimming removed 4 bases from V and 6 bases from J; junction bases left unmatched: 12. In nucleotides, the CDR3 is TGTGCCAGAAGCCCGGGACTAGCGGGAGGGCCTAGTAAAAAGACCCAGTACTTC. It yields the protein CARSPGLAGGPSKKTQYF.

With respect to this clone: At the DNA level, this CDR3 is encoded by other sequences in the same sample as well. CDR3: CASSLTGGDETQYF. The CDR3 DNA follows: TGCGCCAGCAGCTTGACAGGGGGTGACGAGACCCAGTACTTC. This sequence joins TRBV5-1 and TRBJ2-5, with 8 bases fitting TRBD1. Germline V gene lookup returns CDR1 SGHRS and CDR2 YFSETQ. Germline trimming cut 1 base from V and 5 bases from J; bases unmatched to any gene: 4. The CDR3 sequence is 14 residues long. Combining the CDR3 with reference TRBV5-1 and TRBJ2-5 gives the whole variable domain KAGVTQTPRYLIKTRGQQVTLSCSPISGHRSVSWYQQTPGQGLQFLFEYFSETQRNKGNFPGRFSGRQFSNSRSEMNVSTLELGDSALYLCASSLTGGDETQYFGPGTRLLVL.